This T cell receptor (beta chain) appears in the sequencing data of a study of T cell responses to AZD1222 COVID-19 vaccine. The repertoire was sequenced with immunoSEQ multiplex PCR; TCRdb's copy has only in-frame clones and lacks some. The sample shows roughly 150,000 clones, about 88% of them seen only once. From germline, CDR1 is MNHEY and CDR2 SMNVEV (reference sequence). V dropped 2 bases and J dropped 5; count of bases not matched to a gene: 2. The CDR3 runs to 14 residues. The sample here was peripheral blood, taken on day 0 of AZD1222 vaccination. J is TRBJ1-5 and V is TRBV27, with 8 bases aligning to TRBD1. This receptor was obtained from an adult in good health. Written as DNA, the CDR3 is TGTGCCAGCAGTTTAAGGACAGGGCATCAGCCCCAGCATTTT. Its protein is CASSLRTGHQPQHF.